The 17 T cell receptor beta chains below all came from one sample that was sequenced in a study of T cell responses to AZD1222 COVID-19 vaccine. Data came from immunoSEQ multiplex PCR; TCRdb stores just in-frame clones and leaves some out. The table records about 93,000 clones, around 91% of them present only once. The sample in question was peripheral blood, obtained 28 days after the second AZD1222 dose. Receptor source: an adult who received the AZD1222 COVID-19 vaccine.

The chain joins TRBV2 to TRBJ1-2; 7 bases are shared with TRBD1. CDR3 length: 13 residues. Germline CDR1 SNHLY, CDR2 FYNNEI. J was trimmed by 5 bases and V by 1 base; bases with no gene match: 1. CDR3 nucleotide sequence: TGTGCCAGCAGTGAAGTCAGGGGGTATGGCTACACCTTC. Protein product: CASSEVRGYGYTF.

The chain combines TRBV11-3 with TRBJ2-7; D call uncertain. The V and J ends lost 2 bases and 2 bases respectively, with 10 bases between them. CDR3 length: 14 residues. In germline, CDR1 is SGHNT, CDR2 YENEEA. CDR3 sequence (DNA): TGTGCCAGCAGCTTAACGGGCAGCACCTACGAGCAGTACTTC. As protein: CASSLTGSTYEQYF.

Comment on this clone: The sample holds other DNA sequences that translate to the same CDR3. The chain couples TRBV5-1 to TRBJ2-2, with D perhaps matching TRBD2 (6 bases). The germline V gene encodes CDR1 SGHRS and CDR2 YFSETQ. CDR3 length: 15 amino acids. V was trimmed by 2 bases and J by 3 bases, leaving 11 bases between them. In nucleotides, the CDR3 is TGCGCCAGCAGCTTCGGGGGAGTAGACACCGGGGAGCTGTTTTTT. Translating gives CASSFGGVDTGELFF.

This chain uses TRBV7-8 with TRBJ1-2, with TRBD1 identical over 7 bases. CDR1 and CDR2 (germline): SGHVS, FQNEAQ. The CDR3 is made up of 14 amino acids. Unmatched junction bases numbered 7, after V lost 5 bases and J lost 4 bases. The CDR3, as DNA: TGTGCCAGCAGCCGAGAGACAGGGACCTATGGCTACACCTTC. Translating gives CASSRETGTYGYTF.

This clone showed up just a few times. The chain combines TRBV27 with TRBJ2-1; D remains unclear. The CDR3 runs 13 residues. The germline V gene encodes CDR1 MNHEY and CDR2 SMNVEV (reference sequence). Trimming cost V 3 bases and J 7 bases, with 10 bases left between them. The CDR3 protein is CASSFSPANEQFF. The CDR3 DNA is TGTGCCAGCAGTTTCAGCCCAGCGAATGAGCAGTTCTTC.

The gene calls are TRBV7-2 and TRBJ2-1; 7 positions match TRBD2. CDR3 length: 13 residues. V was clipped by 7 bases and J by 3 bases; unmatched bases: 3. Germline V CDR1 and CDR2: SGHTA, FQGNSA. The CDR3 protein is CASTRGDYNEQFF. The CDR3 DNA sequence: TGTGCCAGCACTCGGGGGGACTACAATGAGCAGTTCTTC.

The chain employs TRBV11-3 and TRBJ2-5; D gene uncertain. The V end was cut by 1 base, the J end by 2 bases, with 8 bases between. The CDR3 sequence is 14 residues long. Germline V CDR1 and CDR2: SGHNT, YENEEA. The CDR3 coding sequence is TGTGCCAGCAGCTTAGGGGCACCTCAAGAGACCCAGTACTTC. Translating gives CASSLGAPQETQYF. The whole variable domain, remainder taken from reference TRBV11-3 and TRBJ2-5, is EAGVVQSPRYKIIEKKQPVAFWCNPISGHNTLYWYLQNLGQGPELLIRYENEEAVDDSQLPKDRFSAERLKGVDSTLKIQPAELGDSAVYLCASSLGAPQETQYFGPGTRLLVL.

As DNA, the CDR3 is TGTGCCAGCTCACGAGGAGTGGGGGCCTGGGGAGGAGAAAACACTGAAGCTTTCTTT. Translation: CASSRGVGAWGGENTEAFF. V usage is TRBV18 and J usage is TRBJ1-1; a weak D match, TRBD1 (6 bases). Germline V lookup: CDR1 KGHSH, CDR2 LQKENI. This CDR3 spans 19 amino acids. Trimming shortened V by 4 bases and J by 2 bases, and 26 bases separated the two germline ends. The entire variable domain, with the rest obtained from reference TRBV18 and TRBJ1-1, is as follows: NAGVMQNPRHLVRRRGQEARLRCSPMKGHSHVYWYRQLPEEGLKFMVYLQKENIIDESGMPKERFSAEFPKEGPSILRIQQVVRGDSAAYFCASSRGVGAWGGENTEAFFGQGTRLTVV.

The gene calls are TRBV3-1 (or the pseudogene TRBV3-2) and TRBJ2-7; 12 bases align to TRBD2. There are 15 residues in the CDR3. The J segment lost 1 base and the V segment lost 6 bases, leaving 4 bases of the junction unmatched. From germline, CDR1 is LGHDT and CDR2 YNNKEL (reference sequence). CDR3 in DNA: TGTGCCAGCAGTCTAGCGGGAGGGCCTTCCTACGAGCAGTACTTC. It yields the protein CASSLAGGPSYEQYF.

V is TRBV20-1 and J is TRBJ1-3; a weak D match, TRBD1 (6 bases). CDR1 and CDR2 from the germline V gene are DFQATT and SNEGSKA (reference sequence). Trimming stripped 3 bases from V and 4 bases from J, with 10 bases between. The CDR3 extends over 13 amino acids. The chain's CDR3 is CSASGGRGNTIYF. DNA of the CDR3: TGCAGTGCTAGTGGGGGGCGCGGAAACACCATATATTTT.

The gene calls are TRBV19 and TRBJ2-4; possible D gene TRBD2, 6 bases. The germline gives CDR1 LNHDA, CDR2 SQIVND (reference sequence). CDR3 length: 20 residues. The V and J ends lost 6 bases and 3 bases respectively, with 30 bases between them. This CDR3 reads CASSRRGTLNNGWVKNIQYF. CDR3 DNA: TGTGCCAGTAGCCGCCGCGGGACTCTTAACAACGGGTGGGTCAAAAACATTCAGTACTTC.

J is TRBJ1-1 and V is TRBV18; D gene unclear. V lost 1 base to trimming and J lost 1 base, with 10 bases between them. The CDR3 is made up of 15 amino acids. Germline V gives CDR1 KGHSH, CDR2 LQKENI. As DNA, the CDR3 is TGTGCCAGCTCACCACTCGTGAAACCGAACACTGAAGCTTTCTTT. Encoded protein: CASSPLVKPNTEAFF.

The rearrangement uses TRBV23-1 and TRBJ1-1; no clear D. TRBV23-1 is noted as an ORF with a role that remains uncertain. CDR3 size: 13 residues. V lost 8 bases and J 7 bases, leaving 17 bases between the germline ends. The CDR3 coding sequence is TGCGCCAGCCACCAAGCCCAACAAAATGAAGCTTTCTTT. Its translation: CASHQAQQNEAFF.

Regarding this clone: The junction differs from germline at one of its ends, possibly a read error. Other DNA sequences in this sample translate to the same CDR3. The chain employs TRBV6-2 or TRBV6-3 and TRBJ1-5; no clear D gene. The CDR3 contains 17 residues. Germline CDR1 MNHEY, CDR2 SVGEGT. CDR3 bases: TGTGCCAGCAGCTACTCGTTCCAGATACTATTCAATCAGCCCCAGCATTTT. Its protein is CASSYSFQILFNQPQHF.

J is TRBJ1-3 and V is TRBV7-9, with D possibly TRBD1 on 5 matching bases. The germline V gene has CDR1 SEHNR and CDR2 FQNEAQ (reference sequence). CDR3 length: 14 amino acids. Trimming took 5 bases from V and 4 from J, leaving 12 bases between them. CDR3: CASSHNTGGNTIYF. DNA of the CDR3: TGTGCCAGCAGCCACAATACAGGAGGAAACACCATATATTTT.

This clone was observed a few times. This chain connects TRBV5-1 to TRBJ2-5; D is uncertain. V was pared by 1 base and J by 6 bases, with 16 bases between. The length of the CDR3 is 15 residues. CDR1 SGHRS and CDR2 YFSETQ come from the germline V gene. The CDR3 DNA reads TGCGCCAGCAGCTTGCGAACGTTATACCCCAAGACCCAGTACTTC. Its translation: CASSLRTLYPKTQYF.

V and J are TRBV6-2 or TRBV6-3 and TRBJ1-3; 7 nucleotides match TRBD1. From germline, CDR1 is MNHEY and CDR2 SVGEGT. The CDR3 has 16 residues. J was trimmed by 5 bases and V by 5 bases; bases with no gene match: 12. This CDR3 is CASSGSTGRGRNTIYF. In DNA, the CDR3 is TGTGCCAGCAGTGGATCGACAGGGCGCGGTAGAAACACCATATATTTT.